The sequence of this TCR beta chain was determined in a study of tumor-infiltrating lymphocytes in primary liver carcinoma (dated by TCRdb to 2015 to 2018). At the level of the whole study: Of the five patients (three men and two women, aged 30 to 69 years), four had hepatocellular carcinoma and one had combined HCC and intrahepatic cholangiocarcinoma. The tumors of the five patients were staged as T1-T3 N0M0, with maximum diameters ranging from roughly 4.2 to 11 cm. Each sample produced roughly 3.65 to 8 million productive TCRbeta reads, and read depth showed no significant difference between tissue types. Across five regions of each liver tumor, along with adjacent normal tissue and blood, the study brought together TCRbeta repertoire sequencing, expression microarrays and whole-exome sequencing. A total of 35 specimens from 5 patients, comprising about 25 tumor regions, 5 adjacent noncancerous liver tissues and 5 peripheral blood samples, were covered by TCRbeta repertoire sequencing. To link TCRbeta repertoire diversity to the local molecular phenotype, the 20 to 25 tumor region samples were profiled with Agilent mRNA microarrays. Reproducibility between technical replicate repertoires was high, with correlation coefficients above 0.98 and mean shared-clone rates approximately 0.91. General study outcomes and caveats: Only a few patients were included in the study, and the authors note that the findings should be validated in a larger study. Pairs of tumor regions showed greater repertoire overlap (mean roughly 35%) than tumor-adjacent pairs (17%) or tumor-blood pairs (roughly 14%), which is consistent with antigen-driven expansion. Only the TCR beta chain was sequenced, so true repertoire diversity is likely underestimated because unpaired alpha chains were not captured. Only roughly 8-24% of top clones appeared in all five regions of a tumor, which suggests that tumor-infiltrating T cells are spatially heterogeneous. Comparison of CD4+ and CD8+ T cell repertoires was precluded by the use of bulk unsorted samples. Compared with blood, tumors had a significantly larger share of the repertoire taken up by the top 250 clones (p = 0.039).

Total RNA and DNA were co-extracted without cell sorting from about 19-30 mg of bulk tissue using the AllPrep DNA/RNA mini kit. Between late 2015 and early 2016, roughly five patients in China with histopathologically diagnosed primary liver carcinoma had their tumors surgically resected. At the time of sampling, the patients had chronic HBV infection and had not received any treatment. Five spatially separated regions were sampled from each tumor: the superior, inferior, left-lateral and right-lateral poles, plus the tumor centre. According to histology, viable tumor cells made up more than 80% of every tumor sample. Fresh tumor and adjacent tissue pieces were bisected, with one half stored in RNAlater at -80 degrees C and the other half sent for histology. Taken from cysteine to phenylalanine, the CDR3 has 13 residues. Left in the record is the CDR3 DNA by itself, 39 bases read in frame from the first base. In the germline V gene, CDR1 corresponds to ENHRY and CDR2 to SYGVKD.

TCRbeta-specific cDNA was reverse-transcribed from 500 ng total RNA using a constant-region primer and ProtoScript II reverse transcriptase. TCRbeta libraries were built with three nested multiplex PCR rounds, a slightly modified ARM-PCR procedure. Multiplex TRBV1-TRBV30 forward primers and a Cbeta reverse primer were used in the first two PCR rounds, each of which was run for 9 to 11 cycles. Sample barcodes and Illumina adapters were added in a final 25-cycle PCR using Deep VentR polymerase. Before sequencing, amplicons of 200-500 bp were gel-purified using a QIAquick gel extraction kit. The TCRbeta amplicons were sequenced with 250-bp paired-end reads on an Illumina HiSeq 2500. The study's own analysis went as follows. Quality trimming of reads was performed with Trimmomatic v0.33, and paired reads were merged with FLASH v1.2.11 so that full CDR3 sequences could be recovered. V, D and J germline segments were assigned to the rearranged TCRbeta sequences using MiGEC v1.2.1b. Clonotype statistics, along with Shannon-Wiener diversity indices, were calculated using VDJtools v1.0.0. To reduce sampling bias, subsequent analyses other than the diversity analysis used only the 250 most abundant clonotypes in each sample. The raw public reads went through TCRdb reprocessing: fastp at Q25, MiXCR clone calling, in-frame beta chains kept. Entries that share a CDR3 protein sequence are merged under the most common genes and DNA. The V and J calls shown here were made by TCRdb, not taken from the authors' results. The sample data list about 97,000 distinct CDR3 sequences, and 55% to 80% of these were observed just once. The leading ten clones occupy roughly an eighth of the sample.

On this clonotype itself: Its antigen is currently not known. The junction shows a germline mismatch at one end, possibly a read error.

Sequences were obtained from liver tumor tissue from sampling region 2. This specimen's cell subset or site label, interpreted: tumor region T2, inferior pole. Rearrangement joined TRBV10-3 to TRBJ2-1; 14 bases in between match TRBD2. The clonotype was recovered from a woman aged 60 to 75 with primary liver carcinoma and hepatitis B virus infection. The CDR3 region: CAVGLAGANEQLF. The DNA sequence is TGTGCCGTGGGACTAGCGGGAGCCAATGAGCAGCTCTTC.